This T cell receptor beta chain was identified during a study of T cells in Graves' hyperthyroidism and ophthalmopathy. Study conclusions and caveats: A 13 V-J model separated ophthalmopathy from stable hyperthyroidism. Most thyroid clonotypes with frequency above 0.001 were detected in blood.

Template material for amplifying TCR beta CDR3 regions consisted of RNA transcripts. Primed by the HTBI set, a first-round RT-PCR was run on the TCR CDR3. TCRdb re-called the multiplex PCR reads with MiXCR, one entry per CDR3 protein. This sample has 550,000 to 850,000 distinct CDR3 sequences, with 15% to 20% found just once. The sample holds many counts of this clonotype. No antigen is known for it. This CDR3 is 14 amino acids long. The V end was cut by 0 bases, the J end by 11 bases, with 12 bases between. CDR1 and CDR2 (germline): SGDLS, YYNGEE. Among the patients, aged 18 to 65, hyperthyroidism was newly diagnosed and had lasted under 2 months. Not enrolled were patients with uncontrolled infection, other autoimmune disease, pregnancy or lactation.

This sequence originates from a woman aged 45-60 years with Graves' hyperthyroidism that later progressed to Graves' ophthalmopathy. The rearrangement links TRBV9 to TRBJ1-6, with D maybe TRBD1 (5 bases). Sequencing used blood. CDR3 coding DNA: TGTGCCAGCAGCGTAGCTATGGGGGGAACACCCCTCCACTTT. This gives the protein CASSVAMGGTPLHF.